This TCR beta chain was retrieved from a study of identical twins. Study outcomes and limitations: Zero-insertion analyses might be partly confounded by invariant T cells like MAIT and iNKT.

As regards this clonotype: Its antigen is not known.

TCRdb reanalysed the 5' RACE reads using MiXCR and keeps one entry per CDR3 protein. The table records about 240,000 distinct CDR3 sequences, roughly 13% of them present only once. Trimming removed 4 bases from V and 0 bases from J, with 12 bases in between. Germline V gene data show CDR1 as MNHEY and CDR2 as SVGEGT. The CDR3 loop spans 15 amino acids. These data were likewise used in another study, on yellow fever vaccine responses in identical twins.

V gene TRBV6-2 or TRBV6-3 combines with J gene TRBJ2-5; maybe TRBD1 (6 bases). Sample: memory (CD45RO+) T cells sorted from blood. This clonotype originated in a woman between 18 and 30 years old in good health. In DNA, the CDR3 is TGTGCCAGCAGTTTAACCAGGGGATACCAAGAGACCCAGTACTTC. Its translation: CASSLTRGYQETQYF.